This is a list of T cell receptor beta chains from one sample in a study of cytomegalovirus exposure and HLA in healthy donors. Here immunoSEQ multiplex PCR was the method, and the copy in TCRdb shows in-frame clones only, minus some. Here the sample spans 100,000 to 150,000 clones, 60% to 85% being singletons. Specimen: PBMCs. Every receptor here comes from a man aged 30-40 years in good health and CMV-seronegative. Both conserved end residues are part of each CDR3. Fields, in order: J gene, V gene, D gene, clone size, CDR3 protein, CDR3 DNA. D genes are given only for firm matches. For some rows the clone size is stated as once, few or many, or as a class when expanded; others skip it.

TRBJ1-1 | TRBV4-2 | TRBD1 | - | CASSQEGQKNTEAFF | TGTGCCAGCAGCCAAGAGGGACAGAAAAACACTGAAGCTTTCTTT
TRBJ2-7 | TRBV7-9 | - | - | CASSQSNEQYF | TGTGCCAGCAGCCAGTCAAACGAGCAGTACTTC
TRBJ2-7 | TRBV5-1 | - | - | CASSFTTGAYEQYF | TGCGCCAGCAGCTTTACGACAGGAGCCTACGAGCAGTACTTC
TRBJ1-1 | TRBV30 | - | - | CAWVGGSIMNTEAFF | TGTGCCTGGGTGGGGGGATCAATCATGAACACTGAAGCTTTCTTT
TRBJ1-1 | TRBV19 | - | - | CASSIARDTEAFF | TGTGCCAGTAGTATAGCCAGGGACACTGAAGCTTTCTTT
TRBJ2-2 | TRBV28 | TRBD2 | - | CASSLTSGGTWNTGELFF | TGTGCCAGCAGTCTGACTAGCGGGGGGACCTGGAACACCGGGGAGCTGTTTTTT
TRBJ1-1 | TRBV19 | TRBD1 | - | CASSIVAGGSTEAFF | TGTGCCAGTAGTATAGTGGCAGGGGGGTCGACTGAAGCTTTCTTT
TRBJ2-3 | TRBV6-4 | TRBD2 | once | CASSDEAGGADTQYF | TGTGCCAGCAGTGACGAAGCGGGAGGTGCAGATACGCAGTATTTT
TRBJ1-2 | TRBV30 | - | - | CAWSVGQYQLYGYTF | TGTGCCTGGAGTGTAGGACAGTACCAGCTCTATGGCTACACCTTC
TRBJ1-2 | TRBV18 | - | - | CASKESASNYGYTF | TGTGCCAGCAAAGAGTCAGCGTCTAACTATGGCTACACCTTC
TRBJ1-1 | TRBV5-4 | - | once | CASSFLPGTKVGTEAFF | TGTGCCAGCAGCTTTCTCCCCGGGACTAAGGTTGGCACTGAAGCTTTCTTT
TRBJ2-7 | TRBV6-6 | - | - | CASSYSRLVTYEQYF | TGTGCCAGCAGTTACTCGAGGCTAGTCACCTACGAGCAGTACTTC
TRBJ2-5 | TRBV5-6 | TRBD1 | - | CASNSDRQNQETQYF | TGTGCCAGCAACTCGGACAGGCAAAACCAAGAGACCCAGTACTTC
TRBJ2-3 | TRBV20-1 | TRBD2 | - | CSAVGGDTQYF | TGCAGTGCTGTCGGGGGGGATACGCAGTATTTT
TRBJ2-7 | TRBV5-4 | TRBD1 | - | CASSWGQETYEQYF | TGTGCCAGCAGCTGGGGACAGGAAACCTACGAGCAGTACTTC
TRBJ1-5 | TRBV6-6 | - | few | CASSYHRVDQPQHF | TGTGCCAGCAGTTACCACAGGGTGGATCAGCCCCAGCATTTT
TRBJ1-3 | TRBV9 | TRBD1 | - | CASSVDQGASTGNTIYF | TGTGCCAGCAGCGTAGACCAGGGGGCATCAACTGGAAACACCATATATTTT
TRBJ1-2 | TRBV28 | - | once | CAIYRQAYGYTF | TGTGCCATCTACAGGCAGGCCTATGGCTACACCTTC
TRBJ2-2 | TRBV5-5 | TRBD2 | - | CASSLGLAGRQNTGELFF | TGTGCCAGCAGCTTGGGACTAGCGGGCCGACAGAACACCGGGGAGCTGTTTTTT